This TCR beta chain was sequenced for a study of metastatic and nonmetastatic thyroid tumors. Overall study context: The study looked at repertoires side by side in blood and in tumor or nodule tissue from malignant and benign thyroid patients.

This clone was seen at least ten times. Its antigen is not known. The CDR3 spans 12 residues. Germline-derived CDR1 and CDR2 are MNHNS and SASEGT. Trimming took off 5 bases at V and 7 bases at J, with 6 bases between the two ends. Study results and caveats: Patients with malignant thyroid tumors reportedly had significantly higher TCR beta diversity than those with benign nodules, in blood and tumor.

No patient received treatment before thyroid surgery. Original processing notes: Clinicopathological groups of papillary thyroid cancer showed CDR3 differences that were used to build a distant-metastasis classifier. MiXCR re-clonotyped the PCR reads for TCRdb. TCRdb's processing, not the authors' own work, is the source of the V and J calls. The data hold 60,000 to 85,000 clones, with 18% observed a single time. This rearrangement joins TRBV6-1 to TRBJ1-6, with D unresolved. The sequenced material came from blood. This sequence originates from a female donor with papillary thyroid cancer or a benign thyroid nodule (not recorded which). Some clones in this sample may be carry-over from other donors' samples. CDR3 DNA: TGTGCCAGCAGTTTTCTGAATTCACCCCTCCACTTT. It is translated as CASSFLNSPLHF.